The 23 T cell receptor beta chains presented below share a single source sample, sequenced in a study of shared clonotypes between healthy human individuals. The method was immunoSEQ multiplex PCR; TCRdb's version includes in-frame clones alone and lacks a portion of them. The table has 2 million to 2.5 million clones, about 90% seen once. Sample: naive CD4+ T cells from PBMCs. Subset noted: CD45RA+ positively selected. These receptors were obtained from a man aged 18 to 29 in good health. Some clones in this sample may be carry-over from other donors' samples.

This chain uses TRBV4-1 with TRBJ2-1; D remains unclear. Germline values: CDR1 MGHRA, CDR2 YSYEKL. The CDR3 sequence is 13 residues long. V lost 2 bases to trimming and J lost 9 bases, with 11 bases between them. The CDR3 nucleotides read TGCGCCAGCAGCCAACGCAGTCGCGGTGAGCAGTTCTTC. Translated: CASSQRSRGEQFF.

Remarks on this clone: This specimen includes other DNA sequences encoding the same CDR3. The CDR3 loop is CAWSAGPQETQYF. CDR3 bases: TGTGCCTGGAGCGCGGGACCGCAAGAGACCCAGTACTTC. This chain connects TRBV30 to TRBJ2-5; a possible D gene is TRBD2 (6 bases). In germline, CDR1 is GTSNPN, CDR2 SVGIG (reference sequence). The CDR3 contains 13 residues. Trimming took off 3 bases at V and 2 bases at J, with 10 bases between the two ends.

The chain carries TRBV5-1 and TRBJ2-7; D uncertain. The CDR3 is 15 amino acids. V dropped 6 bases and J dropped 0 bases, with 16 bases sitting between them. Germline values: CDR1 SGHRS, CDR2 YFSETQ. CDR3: CASKKMGPSSYEQYF. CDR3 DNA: TGCGCCAGCAAAAAGATGGGCCCGAGCTCCTACGAGCAGTACTTC.

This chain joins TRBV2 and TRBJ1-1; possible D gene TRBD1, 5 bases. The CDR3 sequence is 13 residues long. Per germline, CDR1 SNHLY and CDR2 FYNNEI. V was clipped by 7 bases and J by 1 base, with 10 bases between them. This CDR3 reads CASTGQANTEAFF. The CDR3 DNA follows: TGTGCCAGCACGGGGCAGGCGAACACTGAAGCTTTCTTT.

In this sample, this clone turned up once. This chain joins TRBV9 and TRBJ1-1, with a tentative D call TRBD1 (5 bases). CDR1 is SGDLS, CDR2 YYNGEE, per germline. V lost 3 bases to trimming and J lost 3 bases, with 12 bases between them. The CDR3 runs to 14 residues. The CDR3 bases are TGTGCCAGCAGCGCCCGCGCCAGGGACACTGAAGCTTTCTTT. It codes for CASSARARDTEAFF. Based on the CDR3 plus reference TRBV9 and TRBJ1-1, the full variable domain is DSGVTQTPKHLITATGQRVTLRCSPRSGDLSVYWYQQSLDQGLQFLIQYYNGEERAKGNILERFSAQQFPDLHSELNLSSLELGDSALYFCASSARARDTEAFFGQGTRLTVV.

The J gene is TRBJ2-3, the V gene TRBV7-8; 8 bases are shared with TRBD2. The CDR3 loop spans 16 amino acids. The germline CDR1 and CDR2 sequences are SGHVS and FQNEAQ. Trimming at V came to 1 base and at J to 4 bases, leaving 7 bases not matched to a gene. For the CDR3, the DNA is TGTGCCAGCAGCTTAGTGGGAGCGGGAGCAGCAGATACGCAGTATTTT. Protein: CASSLVGAGAADTQYF.

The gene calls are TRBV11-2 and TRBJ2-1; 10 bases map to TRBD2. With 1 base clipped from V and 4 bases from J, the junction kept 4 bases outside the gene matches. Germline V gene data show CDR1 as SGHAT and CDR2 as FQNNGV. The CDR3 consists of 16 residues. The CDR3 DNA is TGTGCCAGCAGCTTAGCGAGCGGGAGGGGTTACAATGAGCAGTTCTTC. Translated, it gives CASSLASGRGYNEQFF. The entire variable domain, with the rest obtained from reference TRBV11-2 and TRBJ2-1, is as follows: EAGVAQSPRYKIIEKRQSVAFWCNPISGHATLYWYQQILGQGPKLLIQFQNNGVVDDSQLPKDRFSAERLKGVDSTLKIQPAKLEDSAVYLCASSLASGRGYNEQFFGPGTRLTVL.

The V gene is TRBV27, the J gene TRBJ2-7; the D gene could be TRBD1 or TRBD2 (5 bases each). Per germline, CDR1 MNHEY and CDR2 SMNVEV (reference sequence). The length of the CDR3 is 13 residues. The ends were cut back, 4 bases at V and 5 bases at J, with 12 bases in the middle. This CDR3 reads CASSSTGTHEQYF. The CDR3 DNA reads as TGTGCCAGCAGTTCCACCGGGACCCACGAGCAGTACTTC.

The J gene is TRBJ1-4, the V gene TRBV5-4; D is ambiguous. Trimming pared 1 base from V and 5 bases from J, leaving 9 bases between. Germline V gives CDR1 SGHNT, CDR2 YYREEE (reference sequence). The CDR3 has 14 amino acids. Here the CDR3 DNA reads TGTGCCAGCAGCTTGTTGCCAGCAAATGAAAAACTGTTTTTT. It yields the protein CASSLLPANEKLFF.

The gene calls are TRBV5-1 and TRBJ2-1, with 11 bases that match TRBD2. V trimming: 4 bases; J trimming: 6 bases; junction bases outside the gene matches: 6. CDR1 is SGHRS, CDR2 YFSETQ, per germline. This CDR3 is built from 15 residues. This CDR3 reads CASSLGLAEVNEQFF. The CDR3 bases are TGCGCCAGCAGCCTGGGACTAGCGGAAGTCAATGAGCAGTTCTTC. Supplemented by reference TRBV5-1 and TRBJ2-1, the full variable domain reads KAGVTQTPRYLIKTRGQQVTLSCSPISGHRSVSWYQQTPGQGLQFLFEYFSETQRNKGNFPGRFSGRQFSNSRSEMNVSTLELGDSALYLCASSLGLAEVNEQFFGPGTRLTVL.

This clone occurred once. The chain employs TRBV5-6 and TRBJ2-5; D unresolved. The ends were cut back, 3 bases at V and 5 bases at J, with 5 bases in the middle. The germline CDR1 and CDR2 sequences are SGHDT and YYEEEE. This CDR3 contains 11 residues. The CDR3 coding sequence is TGTGCCAGCAGCTACCGCGAGACCCAGTACTTC. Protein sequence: CASSYRETQYF.

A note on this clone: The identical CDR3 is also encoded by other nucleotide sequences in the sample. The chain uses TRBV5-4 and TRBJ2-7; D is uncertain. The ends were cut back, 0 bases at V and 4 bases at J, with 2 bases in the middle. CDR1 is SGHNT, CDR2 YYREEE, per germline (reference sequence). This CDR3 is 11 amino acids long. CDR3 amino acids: CASSLDYEQYF. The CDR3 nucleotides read TGTGCCAGCAGCTTGGATTACGAGCAGTACTTC.

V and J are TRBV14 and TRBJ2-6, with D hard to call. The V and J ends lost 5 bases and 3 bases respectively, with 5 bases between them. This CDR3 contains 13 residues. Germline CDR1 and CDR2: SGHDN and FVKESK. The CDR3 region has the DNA TGTGCCAGCAGCTATGGTGGGGCCAACGTCCTGACTTTC. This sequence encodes CASSYGGANVLTF.

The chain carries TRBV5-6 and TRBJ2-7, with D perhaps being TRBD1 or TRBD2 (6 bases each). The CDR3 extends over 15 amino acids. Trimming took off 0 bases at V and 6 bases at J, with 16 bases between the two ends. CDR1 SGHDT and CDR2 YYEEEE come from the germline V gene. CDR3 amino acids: CASSLEGRGPSEQYF. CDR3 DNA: TGTGCCAGCAGCTTGGAAGGCCGGGGGCCCTCCGAGCAGTACTTC.

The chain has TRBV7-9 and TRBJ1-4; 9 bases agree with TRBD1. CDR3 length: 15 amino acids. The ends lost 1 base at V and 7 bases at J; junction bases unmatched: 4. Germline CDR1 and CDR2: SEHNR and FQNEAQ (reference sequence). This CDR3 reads CASSLEGQGTEKLFF. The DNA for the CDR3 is TGTGCCAGCAGCTTAGAGGGACAGGGCACTGAAAAACTGTTTTTT.

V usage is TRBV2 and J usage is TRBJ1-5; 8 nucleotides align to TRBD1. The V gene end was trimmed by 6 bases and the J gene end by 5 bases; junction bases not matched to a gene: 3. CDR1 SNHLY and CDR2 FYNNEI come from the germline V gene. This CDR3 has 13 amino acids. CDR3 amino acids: CASSRQGYQPQHF. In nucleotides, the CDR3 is TGTGCCAGCAGCCGACAGGGGTATCAGCCCCAGCATTTT.

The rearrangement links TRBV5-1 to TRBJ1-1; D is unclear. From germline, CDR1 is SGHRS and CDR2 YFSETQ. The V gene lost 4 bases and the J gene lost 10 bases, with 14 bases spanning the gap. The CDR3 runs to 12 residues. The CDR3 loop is CASSADGIAAFF. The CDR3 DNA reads TGCGCCAGCAGCGCGGATGGTATCGCAGCTTTCTTT. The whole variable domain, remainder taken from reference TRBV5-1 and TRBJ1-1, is KAGVTQTPRYLIKTRGQQVTLSCSPISGHRSVSWYQQTPGQGLQFLFEYFSETQRNKGNFPGRFSGRQFSNSRSEMNVSTLELGDSALYLCASSADGIAAFFGQGTRLTVV.

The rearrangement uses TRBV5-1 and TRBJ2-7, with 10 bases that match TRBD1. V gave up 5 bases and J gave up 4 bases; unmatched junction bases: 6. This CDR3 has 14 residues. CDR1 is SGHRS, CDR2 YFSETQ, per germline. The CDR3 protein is CASRIGTGAYEQYF. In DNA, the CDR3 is TGCGCCAGCAGAATCGGGACAGGGGCATACGAGCAGTACTTC.

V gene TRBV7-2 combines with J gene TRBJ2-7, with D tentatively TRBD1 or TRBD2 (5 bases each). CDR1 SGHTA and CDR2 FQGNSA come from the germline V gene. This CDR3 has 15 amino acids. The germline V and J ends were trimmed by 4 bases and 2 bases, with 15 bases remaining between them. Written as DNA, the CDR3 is TGTGCCAGCAGCTCCCGGGACCTCGGTGCCTACGAGCAGTACTTC. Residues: CASSSRDLGAYEQYF. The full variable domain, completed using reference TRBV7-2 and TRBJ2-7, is GAGVSQSPSNKVTEKGKDVELRCDPISGHTALYWYRQSLGQGLEFLIYFQGNSAPDKSGLPSDRFSAERTGGSVSTLTIQRTQQEDSAVYLCASSSRDLGAYEQYFGPGTRLTVT.

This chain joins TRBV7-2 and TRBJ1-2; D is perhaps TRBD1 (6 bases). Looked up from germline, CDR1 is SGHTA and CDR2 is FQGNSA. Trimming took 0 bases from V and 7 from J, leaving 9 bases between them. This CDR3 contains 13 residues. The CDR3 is CASSLAEGGGYTF. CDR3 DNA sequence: TGTGCCAGCAGCTTAGCCGAGGGGGGTGGCTACACCTTC.

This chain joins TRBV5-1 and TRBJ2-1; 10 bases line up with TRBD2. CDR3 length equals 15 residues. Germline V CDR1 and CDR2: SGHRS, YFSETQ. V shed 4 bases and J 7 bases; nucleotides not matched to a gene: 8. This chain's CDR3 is CASSPSSGSLNEQFF. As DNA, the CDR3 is TGCGCCAGCAGCCCCTCTAGCGGGAGCTTAAATGAGCAGTTCTTC. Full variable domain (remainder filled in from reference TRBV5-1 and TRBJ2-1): KAGVTQTPRYLIKTRGQQVTLSCSPISGHRSVSWYQQTPGQGLQFLFEYFSETQRNKGNFPGRFSGRQFSNSRSEMNVSTLELGDSALYLCASSPSSGSLNEQFFGPGTRLTVL.

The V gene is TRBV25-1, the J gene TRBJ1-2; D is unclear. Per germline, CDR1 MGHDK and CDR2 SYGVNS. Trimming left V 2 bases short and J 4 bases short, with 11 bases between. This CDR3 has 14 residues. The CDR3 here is CASSEGKGGYGYTF. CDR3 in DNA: TGTGCCAGCAGTGAAGGAAAGGGAGGCTATGGCTACACCTTC.

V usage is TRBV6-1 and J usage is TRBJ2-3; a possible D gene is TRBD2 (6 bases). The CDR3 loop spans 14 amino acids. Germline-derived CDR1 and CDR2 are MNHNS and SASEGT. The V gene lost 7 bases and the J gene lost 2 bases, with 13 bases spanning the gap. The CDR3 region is CASNRDWATDTQYF. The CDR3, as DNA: TGTGCCAGCAACCGGGACTGGGCCACAGATACGCAGTATTTT.